The TCR beta chain described here comes from a study of blood T cell repertoires in COVID-19. Study context: The United States, Italy and Spain provided the acute and convalescent COVID-19 samples. T cells, B-cell-depleted T cells, or PBMCs provided the cDNA or gDNA that served as material.

This CDR3 contains 14 residues. Trimming stripped 6 bases from V and 7 bases from J, with 16 bases between. The germline gives CDR1 SGHAT, CDR2 FQNNGV. Original handling: For nucleated cells, counts were estimated from reference gene primer amplification. Clones were read by immunoSEQ multiplex PCR, and TCRdb kept only the in-frame ones, dropping some. Clone size and V and J calls were adopted from that table, with D and trimming inferred from the DNA. Altogether 300,000 or so clones are present, roughly 87% being singletons, with the ten largest covering 1%. The V call is TRBV11-2, the J call TRBJ1-5; D is possibly TRBD1 (5 bases). This sequence was found in a man aged 50-60 years with active or convalescent COVID-19. The source material was peripheral blood. The CDR3 DNA is TGTGCCAGCAGTTCCACAGGTTATAGACAGCCCCAGCATTTT. This translates into CASSSTGYRQPQHF. Using reference TRBV11-2 and TRBJ1-5 for the parts outside the CDR3, the full variable domain is EAGVAQSPRYKIIEKRQSVAFWCNPISGHATLYWYQQILGQGPKLLIQFQNNGVVDDSQLPKDRFSAERLKGVDSTLKIQPAKLEDSAVYLCASSSTGYRQPQHFGDGTRLSIL.